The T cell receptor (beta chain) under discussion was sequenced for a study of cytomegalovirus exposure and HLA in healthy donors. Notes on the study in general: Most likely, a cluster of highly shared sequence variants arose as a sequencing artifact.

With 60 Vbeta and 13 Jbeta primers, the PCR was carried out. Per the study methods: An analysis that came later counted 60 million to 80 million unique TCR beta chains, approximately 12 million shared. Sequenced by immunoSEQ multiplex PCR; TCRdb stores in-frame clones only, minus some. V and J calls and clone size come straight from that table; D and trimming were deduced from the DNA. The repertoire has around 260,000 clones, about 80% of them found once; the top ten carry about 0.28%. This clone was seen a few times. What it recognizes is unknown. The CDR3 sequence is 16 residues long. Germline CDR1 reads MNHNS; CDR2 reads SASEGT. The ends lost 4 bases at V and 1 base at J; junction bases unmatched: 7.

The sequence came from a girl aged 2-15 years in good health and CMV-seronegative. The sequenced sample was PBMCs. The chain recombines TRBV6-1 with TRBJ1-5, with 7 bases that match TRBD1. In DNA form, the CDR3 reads TGTGCCAGCAGTGGTACGACAGGGTTCAGCAATCAGCCCCAGCATTTT. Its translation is CASSGTTGFSNQPQHF.